This T cell receptor beta chain was profiled in a study of post-analysis software for immune sequencing data. Study-level findings and limits: Included in a set of about five TRBV segments more frequent in patients than controls were TRBV5-6, TRBV5-1 and TRBV20-1. Diversity measured as normalized Chao1 was significantly lower in multiple sclerosis patients than in controls.

Unique molecular identifiers were carried by the TCR beta cDNA libraries. TCRdb re-analysed the PCR reads in MiXCR, keeping a single row per CDR3 protein. The data contain about 540,000 distinct CDR3 sequences, around 36% of them singletons. Details on this clonotype: The antigen is not known.

The CDR3 spans 15 residues. In germline, CDR1 is SGHTA, CDR2 FQGTGA. V was cut by 3 bases and J by 1 base, with 11 bases left in between. The source is a girl aged 2 to 17 with multiple sclerosis. The chain is built from TRBV7-3 and TRBJ2-3; possibly TRBD1 for D (5 bases). The sequenced sample was blood. As DNA, the CDR3 is TGTGCCAGCAGCTTCGCAGGGTGGGGCACAGATACGCAGTATTTT. Translated: CASSFAGWGTDTQYF.